Each of the 26 T cell receptor beta chains below was sequenced from the same sample in a study of blood T cells in healthy people across ages. Sample-barcoded 5' priming and a J-beta primer mix drove a second PCR of about 7 to 12 cycles. MiXCR, applied by TCRdb to the 5' RACE reads, yields one record per CDR3 protein. In the table there are about 650,000 distinct CDR3 sequences, about 34% of which are singletons. The sequenced sample consisted of blood. These receptors came from a woman aged 80 or over in good health.

The J gene is TRBJ1-2, the V gene TRBV5-1, with 7 bases aligning to TRBD1. CDR3 length: 15 amino acids. Looked up from germline, CDR1 is SGHRS and CDR2 is YFSETQ. The V segment lost 4 bases and the J segment 7 bases; nucleotides outside the gene matches: 13. The CDR3 region has the DNA TGCGCCAGCAGCGTCAGGGGGAGTAGGGCTAGTGGCTACACCTTC. This gives the protein CASSVRGSRASGYTF.

This chain links TRBV7-2 with TRBJ2-5; D uncertain. Germline lookup yields CDR1 SGHTA and CDR2 FQGNSA. There are 13 residues in the CDR3. Trimming cost V 6 bases and J 5 bases, with 13 bases left between them. In nucleotides, the CDR3 is TGTGCCAGCAGTCGAGTGGGGAAGGAGACCCAGTACTTC. Translation: CASSRVGKETQYF.

This clonotype occurred many times. The CDR3 DNA is TGCAGTGCTAGAGATACGGGGGGCCGCGAGCAGTACTTC. Translating it yields CSARDTGGREQYF. The chain is built from TRBV20-1 and TRBJ2-7; perhaps TRBD2 as D (7 bases). V lost 0 bases and J 6 bases, leaving 12 bases between the germline ends. CDR3 length: 13 amino acids. Germline CDR1 is DFQATT and CDR2 is SNEGSKA (reference sequence).

The chain links TRBV27 to TRBJ1-1; TRBD1 is a possible D gene (5 bases). Trimming left V 6 bases short and J 6 bases short, with 14 bases between. Germline V lookup: CDR1 MNHEY, CDR2 SMNVEV (reference sequence). The CDR3 loop spans 13 amino acids. The CDR3 loop is CASRKAGYAEAFF. Written as DNA, the CDR3 is TGTGCCAGCAGGAAAGCAGGGTACGCTGAAGCTTTCTTT.

This clonotype was counted at least ten times. The CDR3 is CASSLMGGQNQPQHF. In DNA form, the CDR3 reads TGCGCCAGCAGCTTGATGGGGGGGCAGAATCAGCCCCAGCATTTT. The V call is TRBV5-1, the J call TRBJ1-5, with D tentatively TRBD1 (6 bases). Germline-derived CDR1 and CDR2 are SGHRS and YFSETQ. V lost 1 base, J lost 4 bases, and 12 bases lay in between. CDR3 size: 15 residues.

This clonotype has at least ten counts. This chain joins TRBV29-1 and TRBJ2-3; TRBD1 might be the D (6 bases). V was pared by 6 bases and J by 3 bases, with 16 bases between. This CDR3 is built from 14 residues. CDR1 SQVTM and CDR2 ANQGSEA come from the germline V gene. Here the CDR3 reads CSVLRQGWTDTQYF. The DNA for the CDR3 is TGCAGCGTCCTACGGCAGGGGTGGACAGATACGCAGTATTTT.

In its sample, this clonotype was seen many times. V gene TRBV6-6 combines with J gene TRBJ2-7; 7 positions match TRBD1. Germline V gene sequence: CDR1 MNHNY, CDR2 SVGAGI (reference sequence). J lost 3 bases, V lost 2 bases, and 7 bases had no gene match. The CDR3 has 15 amino acids. This CDR3 reads CASSYHPGQFYEQYF. The CDR3 DNA reads TGTGCCAGCAGTTACCACCCGGGACAGTTCTACGAGCAGTACTTC.

This clonotype was picked up many times. The chain carries TRBV29-1 and TRBJ1-5; no clear D. Trimming pared 6 bases from V and 11 bases from J, leaving 14 bases between. CDR1 is SQVTM and CDR2 is ANQGSEA in the germline V gene. CDR3 length equals 11 residues. The CDR3 DNA reads as TGCAGCGTCCAGTTCGAGTACTCCCAGCATTTT. Its translation is CSVQFEYSQHF.

The rearrangement links TRBV30 to TRBJ1-2; possibly TRBD1 for D (5 bases). This CDR3 has 12 residues. Germline CDR1 reads GTSNPN; CDR2 reads SVGIG (reference sequence). Trimming took off 5 bases at V and 6 bases at J, with 13 bases between the two ends. The CDR3 DNA follows: TGTGCCTGGGCCCCCCAGGGCGATGGCTACACCTTC. Protein sequence: CAWAPQGDGYTF. Supplemented by reference TRBV30 and TRBJ1-2, the full variable domain reads SQTIHQWPATLVQPVGSPLSLECTVEGTSNPNLYWYRQAAGRGLQLLFYSVGIGQISSEVPQNLSASRPQDRQFILSSKKLLLSDSGFYLCAWAPQGDGYTFGSGTRLTVV.

The chain recombines TRBV7-2 with TRBJ2-2; no firm D call. The CDR3 has 15 amino acids. Trimming shortened V by 3 bases and J by 0 bases, and 8 bases separated the two germline ends. Per germline, CDR1 SGHTA and CDR2 FQGNSA. The CDR3 DNA is TGTGCCAGCAGCTTTAGGCTAGCGAACACCGGGGAGCTGTTTTTT. Its translation: CASSFRLANTGELFF.

This clonotype has a count of ten or more. The chain carries TRBV27 and TRBJ2-3; 7 bases agree with TRBD2. The germline gives CDR1 MNHEY, CDR2 SMNVEV (reference sequence). Trimming removed 4 bases from V and 6 bases from J; junction bases left unmatched: 16. The CDR3 length is 17 residues. CDR3 sequence: CASSYGEGIRSIDTQYF. DNA for the CDR3: TGTGCCAGCAGTTACGGGGAGGGTATTCGTTCGATCGATACGCAGTATTTT.

This clonotype was counted ten times or more. V is TRBV28 and J is TRBJ2-3; perhaps D is TRBD1 or TRBD2 (5 bases each). The CDR3 covers 18 residues. Germline CDR1 MDHEN, CDR2 SYDVKM. V lost 6 bases, J lost 0 bases, and 22 bases lay in between. Written as DNA, the CDR3 is TGTGCCAGCAGCCCCTTGGTCGGGGAAAGGGGTAGCACAGATACGCAGTATTTT. It translates to CASSPLVGERGSTDTQYF.

This clonotype came up many times. The chain carries TRBV5-1 and TRBJ2-7; D may correspond to TRBD1 or TRBD2 (5 bases each). The germline V gene has CDR1 SGHRS and CDR2 YFSETQ. This CDR3 contains 14 residues. Trimming took off 4 bases at V and 1 base at J, with 12 bases between the two ends. In nucleotides, the CDR3 is TGCGCCAGCAGCCCCGGGACGGAATCCTACGAGCAGTACTTC. Translated, it gives CASSPGTESYEQYF.

This clonotype was detected many times. The gene calls are TRBV2 and TRBJ2-3; TRBD1 agrees at 7 bases. The CDR3 consists of 17 residues. With 6 bases clipped from V and 1 base from J, the junction kept 13 bases outside the gene matches. The germline V gene encodes CDR1 SNHLY and CDR2 FYNNEI. The DNA of the CDR3 is TGTGCCAGCAGAAGGACCTCGACAGGGCTTGGCACAGATACGCAGTATTTT. Protein product: CASRRTSTGLGTDTQYF.

This clonotype was recorded once. The chain carries TRBV7-2 and TRBJ2-1; TRBD2 agrees at 12 bases. In germline, CDR1 is SGHTA, CDR2 FQGNSA. This CDR3 region has 16 residues. V lost 5 bases, J lost 6 bases, and 8 bases stayed unmatched. The CDR3 region has the DNA TGTGCCAGCAGCCCCCCCGGACTAGCGGGACGCAATGAGCAGTTCTTC. This gives the protein CASSPPGLAGRNEQFF.

This clonotype was detected ten times or more. The chain joins TRBV20-1 to TRBJ1-4, with a tentative D call TRBD1 (5 bases). Germline V gene sequence: CDR1 DFQATT, CDR2 SNEGSKA (reference sequence). The germline V and J ends were trimmed by 6 bases and 6 bases, with 14 bases remaining between them. The CDR3 extends over 13 amino acids. The CDR3 DNA reads as TGCAGTGCGGGGGTTGGGGGAGATGAAAAACTGTTTTTT. Its translation: CSAGVGGDEKLFF.

This clonotype came up a few times. The V gene is TRBV6-1, the J gene TRBJ1-1; possible D gene TRBD1, 6 bases. CDR1 and CDR2 from the germline V gene are MNHNS and SASEGT. The CDR3 has 14 amino acids. V lost 3 bases to trimming and J lost 11 bases, with 19 bases between them. The DNA of the CDR3 is TGTGCCAGCAGTGAGTCCATATACAGGGAAGGCGCTTTCTTT. Translated, it gives CASSESIYREGAFF.

A word on this clonotype: This sequence may be a read error, since a much larger clone differs from it by one base. J is TRBJ2-3 and V is TRBV7-2, with TRBD1 as a possible D gene (6 bases). The CDR3 extends over 16 amino acids. V gave up 1 base and J gave up 1 base, with 12 bases separating them. Germline CDR1 and CDR2: SGHTA and FQGNSA. Here the CDR3 reads CASSLEGVSRTDTQYF. The CDR3 bases are TGTGCCAGCAGCTTAGAGGGGGTATCTCGCACAGATACGCAGTATTTT.

This clonotype was observed at least ten times. The gene calls are TRBV6-2 or TRBV6-3 and TRBJ2-4, with D perhaps matching TRBD1 (7 bases). V was shortened by 4 bases and J by 0 bases, with 13 bases between the two germline ends. This CDR3 comprises 16 residues. CDR1 MNHEY and CDR2 SVGEGT come from the germline V gene. The CDR3 DNA reads as TGTGCCAGCAGTTCACGGCAGGGGGGAGCCAAAAACATTCAGTACTTC. Its translation is CASSSRQGGAKNIQYF.

The chain links TRBV4-3 to TRBJ2-1; tentatively, D is TRBD1 or TRBD2 (5 bases each). Trimming took 0 bases from V and 4 from J, leaving 16 bases between them. This CDR3 is built from 17 residues. Germline V gene sequence: CDR1 LGHNA, CDR2 YSLEER. The CDR3 loop is CASSQDRRARGYNEQFF. Written as DNA, the CDR3 is TGCGCCAGCAGCCAAGACCGTCGAGCGAGGGGTTACAATGAGCAGTTCTTC.

On this clonotype: A much larger clonotype is one base distant, so this may be a read error. The chain recombines TRBV12-3 or TRBV12-4 with TRBJ2-2, with D perhaps matching TRBD2 (5 bases). The length of the CDR3 is 13 residues. The CDR3 nucleotides read TGTGCCAGCAGTTTAGGGGTGGCCGGGGAGCGGTTTTTT. Translation gives CASSLGVAGERFF.

The table lists this clonotype with many counts. This rearrangement joins TRBV7-2 to TRBJ2-7, with 8 bases identical to TRBD1. Germline-derived CDR1 and CDR2 are SGHTA and FQGNSA. The CDR3 loop spans 14 amino acids. After removal of 5 bases from V and 2 bases from J, the junction contained 5 bases not matched to a gene. CDR3 bases: TGTGCCAGCAGCCCACGGACAGGGACCTACGAGCAGTACTTC. Its translation: CASSPRTGTYEQYF. Filled out from reference TRBV7-2 and TRBJ2-7, the complete variable domain reads GAGVSQSPSNKVTEKGKDVELRCDPISGHTALYWYRQSLGQGLEFLIYFQGNSAPDKSGLPSDRFSAERTGGSVSTLTIQRTQQEDSAVYLCASSPRTGTYEQYFGPGTRLTVT.

The chain has TRBV20-1 and TRBJ1-1; D not resolved. This CDR3 spans 14 amino acids. V was trimmed by 6 bases and J by 4 bases, leaving 18 bases between them. Germline loops: CDR1 DFQATT, CDR2 SNEGSKA (reference sequence). The CDR3 spells CSANRGRRTTEAFF. The CDR3 nucleotides read TGCAGTGCGAATCGGGGAAGGAGGACCACTGAAGCTTTCTTT.

The chain carries TRBV4-3 and TRBJ2-3; possibly TRBD1 for D (5 bases). Trimming shortened V by 4 bases and J by 2 bases, and 10 bases separated the two germline ends. This CDR3 is 14 amino acids long. Germline-derived CDR1 and CDR2 are LGHNA and YSLEER. CDR3 protein: CASSPTDITDTQYF. In DNA, the CDR3 is TGCGCCAGCAGCCCGACAGATATCACAGATACGCAGTATTTT.

This clonotype was seen ten or more times. This chain uses TRBV6-1 with TRBJ1-5; TRBD1 is a possible D gene (5 bases). In germline, CDR1 is MNHNS, CDR2 SASEGT. This CDR3 spans 14 amino acids. Trimming cost V 6 bases and J 7 bases, with 16 bases left between them. CDR3 coding DNA: TGTGCCAGCAGACCCGGGGGGATGGGGCAGCCCCAGCATTTT. Protein product: CASRPGGMGQPQHF.

This clonotype was found a few times. This chain connects TRBV30 to TRBJ1-4; the D gene is possibly TRBD1 (6 bases). The CDR3 is made up of 15 amino acids. Trimming cost V 0 bases and J 8 bases, with 16 bases left between them. Germline CDR1 is GTSNPN and CDR2 is SVGIG (reference sequence). CDR3 coding DNA: TGTGCCTGGAGTGTACACCCAGGGGCAGGGGAAAAACTGTTTTTT. Residues: CAWSVHPGAGEKLFF.